The rows below give T cell receptor beta chains drawn from one sample of a study of blood T cell repertoires in COVID-19. Profiled with immunoSEQ multiplex PCR; TCRdb holds only in-frame clones, not every one. Of tens of thousands of clones listed, 80% to 90% were seen once; the top ten hold roughly 43%. The sample comprised peripheral blood. The origin of the receptors is a woman aged 55-69 years with COVID-19, enrolled during active disease. CDR3s include the opening cysteine and the closing phenylalanine or tryptophan. D genes are given only for firm matches. Size tells how often a clone was seen (once, few, many) or the class of an expanded clone, and some rows leave it out.

CDR3 DNA: TGTGCCAGCAGTTTAGGAGGGACCTTTCGGGAAGATACGCAGTATTTT
CDR3 protein: CASSLGGTFREDTQYF
clone size: once
D gene: -
J gene: TRBJ2-3
V gene: TRBV28

CDR3 DNA: TGTGCCAGCAGCGGCCAGTCTGGGAGTTTGAACACTGAAGCTTTCTTT
CDR3 protein: CASSGQSGSLNTEAFF
clone size: -
D gene: -
J gene: TRBJ1-1
V gene: TRBV7-8

CDR3 DNA: TGTGCCAGCAGTTACTCGAGTGAGGGGCAGTTCTTC
CDR3 protein: CASSYSSEGQFF
clone size: once
D gene: -
J gene: TRBJ2-1
V gene: TRBV6-5

CDR3 DNA: TGTGCCTGGAGTAAATGGAACAGGTTGGGGAATCAGCCCCAGCATTTT
CDR3 protein: CAWSKWNRLGNQPQHF
clone size: -
D gene: -
J gene: TRBJ1-5
V gene: TRBV30

CDR3 DNA: TGTGCCAGCAGTGAAGCGCTGGGCAGCTACAATGAGCAGTTCTTC
CDR3 protein: CASSEALGSYNEQFF
clone size: -
D gene: -
J gene: TRBJ2-1
V gene: TRBV6-1

CDR3 DNA: TGTGCCAGCAGTTATGGCAGGGCAAGCTATGGCTACACCTTC
CDR3 protein: CASSYGRASYGYTF
clone size: -
D gene: -
J gene: TRBJ1-2
V gene: TRBV6-5

CDR3 DNA: TGTGCCAGCAGTGAGGAACAGACTGGGGCCAACGTCCTGACTTTC
CDR3 protein: CASSEEQTGANVLTF
clone size: few
D gene: -
J gene: TRBJ2-6
V gene: TRBV2

CDR3 DNA: TGTGCCAGCAGCTTCCGACAGATGAACACTGAAGCTTTCTTT
CDR3 protein: CASSFRQMNTEAFF
clone size: -
D gene: -
J gene: TRBJ1-1
V gene: TRBV7-9

CDR3 DNA: TGTGCCAGCAGCTTAGTGGGGGAGGGCGGTGAAGCTTTCTTT
CDR3 protein: CASSLVGEGGEAFF
clone size: -
D gene: -
J gene: TRBJ1-1
V gene: TRBV7-9

CDR3 DNA: TGTGCCACCAGTGACACGGGACTAGCAAGAGATACGCAGTATTTT
CDR3 protein: CATSDTGLARDTQYF
clone size: few
D gene: TRBD2
J gene: TRBJ2-3
V gene: TRBV24-1

CDR3 DNA: TGTGCCCGCGTCTTACTTGGACAGAAACCCTACGAGCAGTACTTC
CDR3 protein: CARVLLGQKPYEQYF
clone size: -
D gene: -
J gene: TRBJ2-7
V gene: TRBV2